Listed here is a single T cell receptor (beta chain). Its ends do not fully match the called genes, so a read error is possible. The assay was immunoSEQ multiplex PCR, and TCRdb's table has in-frame clones only and misses some. The sample shows about 210,000 clones, around 86% of them seen only once. The record originates from a study of blood T cell repertoires in COVID-19. Study-wide background: Acute and convalescent COVID-19 samples came from the United States, Italy and Spain. PBMCs, B-cell-depleted T cells, or T cells were the source of the cDNA or gDNA that made up the material.

Participant ages covered about 18 to 90 years across some 25 US areas. The study assigned cohorts using participant-reported clinical history. The CDR3 loop spans 13 amino acids. Germline CDR1 and CDR2: KGHSH and LQKENI. The chain recombines TRBV18 with TRBJ1-2; 8 bases line up with TRBD1. Input material: PBMCs or T cells enriched from blood (not recorded which). This TCR came from a woman aged 45-65 years with acute COVID-19. The CDR3 sequence: CASSPSGTGYSAF. The CDR3, as DNA: TGTGCCAGCTCACCATCCGGGACAGGTTATTCGGCCTTC. Full variable domain (missing parts from reference TRBV18 and TRBJ1-2): NAGVMQNPRHLVRRRGQEARLRCSPMKGHSHVYWYRQLPEEGLKFMVYLQKENIIDESGMPKERFSAEFPKEGPSILRIQQVVRGDSAAYFCASSPSGTGYSAFGSGTRLTVV.